The rows below give T cell receptor beta chains drawn from one sample of a study of T cells in localized non-small cell lung cancer. The data were produced by immunoSEQ multiplex PCR, yet TCRdb's version contains in-frame clones alone and is incomplete. Of about 3,400 clones detected, approximately 28% appear once; the ten largest clones hold over 15%. This material consisted of lung tumor tissue, taken before any cancer treatment. Every receptor here comes from an older female donor with stage I lung adenocarcinoma. The CDR3 runs from the conserved cysteine through the conserved F or W. D genes are given only for firm matches. Not every row has a clone size; where given, it reads once, few, many or a size class.

length,V,D,J,size,CDR3,DNA
15,TRBV5-1,.,TRBJ1-2,.,CASSLAADRPYGYTF,TGCGCCAGCAGCTTGGCCGCAGACAGGCCCTATGGCTACACCTTC
15,TRBV11-3,TRBD1,TRBJ1-6,medium-sized,CASSLEGTDNSPLHF,TGTGCCAGCAGCTTAGAGGGGACAGATAATTCACCCCTCCACTTT
14,TRBV23-1,.,TRBJ1-1,.,CASSQGGRAREAFF,TGCGCCAGCAGCCAAGGGGGACGGGCGAGGGAAGCTTTCTTT
15,TRBV18,TRBD1,TRBJ1-1,.,CASSNTGDLNTEAFF,TGTGCCAGCTCAAATACAGGGGATCTGAACACTGAAGCTTTCTTT
14,TRBV18,.,TRBJ1-4,.,CASSPGYGNEKLFF,TGTGCCAGCTCGCCAGGGTATGGTAATGAAAAACTGTTTTTT
12,TRBV12-5,.,TRBJ1-4,.,CASGHGGEKLFF,TGTGCTAGTGGCCATGGGGGGGAAAAACTGTTTTTT
14,TRBV6-8,.,TRBJ2-2,.,CASSQLPGAGELFF,TGTGCCAGCAGTCAACTCCCTGGCGCCGGGGAGCTGTTTTTT
13,TRBV30,.,TRBJ1-2,few,CAWTALGGDGYTF,TGTGCCTGGACCGCCTTAGGAGGGGACGGCTACACCTTC
15,TRBV6-8,TRBD1,TRBJ1-1,medium-sized,CAIREMDRGPPEAFF,TGTGCCATCAGAGAAATGGACAGGGGGCCGCCTGAAGCTTTCTTT
15,TRBV6-8,TRBD2,TRBJ2-3,.,CASSYSAGDTDTQYF,TGTGCCAGCAGTTACTCGGCGGGAGACACAGATACGCAGTATTTT
20,TRBV11-3,.,TRBJ2-1,.,CASSLSGTQNVWGSYNEQFF,TGTGCCAGCAGCTTATCCGGGACCCAAAATGTTTGGGGCTCCTACAATGAGCAGTTCTTC
12,TRBV19,.,TRBJ1-2,.,CASTQDVGGYTF,TGTGCCAGTACCCAAGACGTTGGAGGCTACACCTTC
11,TRBV30,.,TRBJ1-3,.,CAWSSLNTIYF,TGTGCCTGGAGTTCCTTAAACACCATATATTTT
14,TRBV6-8,TRBD1,TRBJ1-6,large,CASRKTGRNSPLHF,TGTGCCAGCAGGAAGACAGGGCGGAATTCACCCCTCCACTTT
15,TRBV10-2,.,TRBJ1-2,.,CASSLTGTSNYGYTF,TGCGCCAGCAGTCTTACAGGGACCTCTAACTATGGCTACACCTTC
14,TRBV5-1,.,TRBJ2-5,few,CASRWSGAGETQYF,TGCGCCAGCAGATGGAGCGGAGCGGGTGAGACCCAGTACTTC
14,TRBV6-8,.,TRBJ2-2,.,CASSSPGGTGELFF,TGTGCCAGCAGTTCCCCCGGCGGAACCGGGGAGCTGTTTTTT
15,TRBV29-1,TRBD1,TRBJ2-1,few,CSAPGDRGSYNEQFF,TGCAGCGCACCAGGGGACAGGGGGTCCTACAATGAGCAGTTCTTC
15,TRBV9,TRBD1,TRBJ1-2,few,CASSRTGGSNYGYTF,TGTGCCAGCAGTCGGACAGGAGGGAGTAACTATGGCTACACCTTC
15,TRBV9,.,TRBJ2-6,few,CASSEEYSGANVLTF,TGTGCCAGCAGTGAGGAGTACTCTGGGGCCAACGTCCTGACTTTC
14,TRBV19,TRBD2,TRBJ2-7,few,CASRLAGNTYEQYF,TGTGCCAGCCGACTAGCGGGGAATACCTACGAGCAGTACTTC
15,TRBV11-3,.,TRBJ1-1,.,CASSLGGDLTTEAFF,TGTGCCAGCAGCTTGGGGGGGGACTTAACGACTGAAGCTTTCTTT
15,TRBV30,TRBD2,TRBJ2-5,.,CAWSTSSGGGETQYF,TGTGCCTGGAGTACCTCTAGCGGGGGGGGTGAGACCCAGTACTTC
16,TRBV6-8,TRBD1,TRBJ1-6,.,CASSQRTGVYNSPLHF,TGTGCCAGCAGCCAACGGACAGGGGTCTATAATTCACCCCTCCACTTT
13,TRBV29-1,.,TRBJ1-1,few,CSGSNRLNTEAFF,TGCAGCGGATCAAACAGGCTGAACACTGAAGCTTTCTTT